This T cell receptor (beta chain) was documented in a study of CD8+CD57+ T cells in acquired aplastic anemia. This clonotype has more than one count but fewer than ten. Genomic DNA served as template for TCR beta VDJ and CDR3 profiling. MiXCR, applied by TCRdb to the reads, yields one record per CDR3 protein. The sample carries under 200,000 distinct CDR3 sequences, less than 60% recorded once. All sequencing subjects had displayed CD8+CD57+ cell expansion on flow cytometry. Trimming shortened V by 7 bases and J by 4 bases, and 19 bases separated the two germline ends. Germline CDR1 MGHDK, CDR2 SYGVNS. This CDR3 contains 15 residues.

The J gene is TRBJ1-2, the V gene TRBV25-1, with D possibly being TRBD1 (5 bases). The sample comprised sorted CD4+, CD8+, or CD8+CD57+ T cells (not recorded which) from PBMCs. The clonotype comes from a human donor with aplastic anemia. The CDR3 DNA is TGTGCCAGCAACACGGGGCTGGTCGGTGGCTATGGCTACACCTTC. Translation: CASNTGLVGGYGYTF.